Here is one TCR beta chain with its context. No antigen is known for it. Per-nucleotide qualities are absent, and no much larger clonotype sits a single base away. From cysteine to phenylalanine, the CDR3 is 16 amino acids long. The retained sequence is limited to the CDR3, 48 bases, with the frame set at the first base. V loses 2 bases at its end and J loses 4 bases; junction bases beyond the gene matches: 8. Sequences SGHVS (CDR1) and FQNEAQ (CDR2) are obtained from the germline V gene. This sample is drawn from a study of memory CD4+ T cells and cytomegalovirus serostatus (dated by TCRdb to 2018 to 2020). Study-wide context: A total of 33 healthy Belgian adults, of whom 9 were CMV seropositive and about 24 were CMV seronegative, were included in the cohort. To replicate a published TCR-based CMV serostatus classifier, the study sequenced CD4+ memory TCRbeta repertoires from a Belgian cohort whose cytomegalovirus serostatus was known. The paper's findings and limits, for the study overall: Only CD4+CD45RO+ memory cells were sequenced, in contrast to the original study, which included naive and memory CD4+ and CD8+ populations. Of 170 or so previously reported CMV-associated TCRbeta sequences, 67 appeared in the CD4+ memory repertoires, each in one to five individuals. On the Belgian cohort, the classifier built on the original framework reached a median bootstrapped AUC of about 0.95, with a 95% CI of 0.76-1.00. CMV serostatus prediction reached a median bootstrapped AUC of approximately 0.96 with the original framework and 0.85 to 0.91 with a US-trained random forest. Results were interpreted as suggesting that the CMV-associated TCR signature is largely present in the CD4+ memory repertoire.

A FACSAria II was used to sort memory CD4+ T cells, defined as single viable CD3+CD4+CD8-CD45RO+ cells. CMV serostatus was determined with a Roche Elecsys assay detecting serum IgG against CMV pp150, pp28, p38 and p52. Following thawing, total CD4+ T cells were enriched through positive selection using CD4 magnetic microbeads. Samples originated from another study that specifically interrogated the CD4+ T cell memory repertoire. Peripheral blood mononuclear cells were isolated and cryopreserved according to standard operating procedures, and serum was stored at -80 degrees C. Staining used CD3-PerCP (BW264/56), CD4-APC (RPA-T4), CD45RO-PE (UCHT1) and CD8-Pacific Orange (3B5) antibodies, with Sytox blue excluding non-viable cells. The Quick-DNA Microprep Kit was used to extract genomic DNA from the sorted cells. TCRbeta DNA was amplified with the immunoSEQ hsTCRbeta kit following the manufacturer's protocol. TCRbeta libraries were sequenced on an Illumina MiSeq instrument. The study's processing was this. Once out-of-frame sequences had been removed, millions of distinct TCRbeta sequences were left, which works out to an average of roughly 70,000 per individual. Each individual was scored by the count of roughly 160 previously reported CMV-associated TCRbeta sequences and the total productive distinct TCRbeta count. A beta-binomial model was reimplemented in Python, and random forests from scikit-learn, run with default parameters, were trained on data from the US cohort. On the Belgian cohort, classifier performance was reported as the median AUC, along with percentile confidence intervals, across 10,000 bootstrap iterations. Entries here come from immuneACCESS through TCRdb and include only in-frame sequences with V and J called. Some clones fail to appear in such tables; in the studies checked, an unresolved V gene covers under half of the shortfall, and the cause of the remainder is unknown. That table is the source of V, J and clone size, and D and trimming were worked out from the DNA. Here the sample has around 53,000 clones; 60% to 85% occur a single time. The ten largest clonotypes hold about 1.4% of the sample.

This receptor was taken from an adult in good health and CMV-seropositive. Sequenced input: memory CD4+ T cells from blood. The chain is made from TRBV7-8 and TRBJ2-5, with TRBD1 identical over 9 junction bases. The CDR3 is CASSLSWAGQGETQYF. The DNA sequence is given as TGTGCCAGCAGCTTAAGTTGGGCGGGACAGGGAGAGACCCAGTACTTC.